Listed below are T cell receptor beta chains from one sample, sequenced in a study of cytomegalovirus exposure and HLA in healthy donors. Clones were sequenced by immunoSEQ multiplex PCR, and TCRdb holds only the in-frame ones, with some missing. This table has about 200,000 clones, roughly 79% appearing once. The sequenced sample was PBMCs. Receptor source: a male donor in good health and CMV-seronegative. Both conserved end residues are part of each CDR3.

j_gene	v_gene	CDR3aa
TRBJ2-3	TRBV28	CASSQGTSGKPDTQYF
TRBJ2-2	TRBV28	CASSVTGLPSTGELFF
TRBJ1-2	TRBV14	CASSQVRGDRNYGYTF
TRBJ1-1	TRBV30	CAWSVRGGETEAFF
TRBJ2-3	TRBV19	CASSLLAASTDTQYF
TRBJ2-2	TRBV2	CASRRTSGNTGELFF
TRBJ2-1	TRBV7-6	CASSSSGGSYNEQFF
TRBJ2-7	TRBV9	CASSVGWQVSSYEQYF
TRBJ2-1	TRBV4-3	CASSRILAGGYNEQFF
TRBJ1-2	TRBV27	CASSSGERGYTF